One and the same sample provided the 11 T cell receptor beta chains below, sequenced in a study of blood T cell repertoires in COVID-19. The data were produced by immunoSEQ multiplex PCR, yet TCRdb's version contains in-frame clones alone and is incomplete. This table holds approximately 90,000 clones, almost 85% found once. The sample comprised peripheral blood. Receptors originate from a woman older than 75 with acute or convalescent COVID-19.

The gene calls are TRBV21-1 and TRBJ1-2; the DNA was not used to check the table's D call, TRBD1. TRBV21-1 is a known pseudogene. The CDR3 consists of 15 residues. CDR3 sequence: CASNDRGLSEYGYTF. Written as DNA, the CDR3 is TGTGCCAGCAACGACAGAGGTTTATCGGAATATGGCTACACCTTC.

V is TRBV3-1 (or the pseudogene TRBV3-2) and J is TRBJ1-6, with D perhaps TRBD1 (6 bases). Trimming removed 4 bases at V and 5 bases at J, with 15 bases between. The length of the CDR3 is 16 residues. Germline V lookup: CDR1 LGHDT, CDR2 YNNKEL (reference sequence). CDR3 nucleotide sequence: TGTGCCAGCAGCCGGAGCGGACAGCGCCATAATTCACCCCTCCACTTT. Translating it yields CASSRSGQRHNSPLHF.

This clone was detected only a few times. The V gene is TRBV28, the J gene TRBJ2-1, with 8 positions matching TRBD2. Germline V lookup: CDR1 MDHEN, CDR2 SYDVKM. With V trimmed by 6 bases and J by 2 bases, 12 bases remained unmatched. The CDR3 totals 17 residues. CDR3 coding DNA: TGTGCCAGCAGCTCCGGAGGGAGCGGGGGTACCTACAATGAGCAGTTCTTC. It is translated as CASSSGGSGGTYNEQFF.

The rearrangement uses TRBV18 and TRBJ2-3; 8 bases map to TRBD2. The CDR3 extends over 15 amino acids. J gave up 1 base and V 3 bases, and 3 bases lay outside the gene matches. The germline V gene encodes CDR1 KGHSH and CDR2 LQKENI. The CDR3, as DNA: TGTGCCAGCTCACCGTCGACTAGCGGCACAGATACGCAGTATTTT. This translates into CASSPSTSGTDTQYF.

The chain couples TRBV5-6 to TRBJ1-5, with D hard to call. The germline V gene encodes CDR1 SGHDT and CDR2 YYEEEE. This CDR3 has 14 residues. The ends were cut back, 4 bases at V and 1 base at J, with 9 bases in the middle. The CDR3 region has the DNA TGTGCCAGCAGCACGGGTATAAGCAATCAGCCCCAGCATTTT. This sequence encodes CASSTGISNQPQHF.

This clone was counted a few times. The chain is built from TRBV6-5 and TRBJ1-1; D remains ambiguous. V was shortened by 0 bases and J by 4 bases, with 6 bases between the two germline ends. The length of the CDR3 is 13 residues. Germline V lookup: CDR1 MNHEY, CDR2 SVGAGI. DNA of the CDR3: TGTGCCAGCAGTTACTCCGCGGTCACTGAAGCTTTCTTT. This encodes CASSYSAVTEAFF.

The CDR3 region is CASSQERTRENTEAFF. The DNA for the CDR3 is TGTGCCAGCAGCCAAGAAAGGACGAGGGAGAACACTGAAGCTTTCTTT. The rearrangement uses TRBV4-2 and TRBJ1-1, with no clear D. CDR3 length: 16 amino acids. From germline, CDR1 is LGHNA and CDR2 YNFKEQ. Trimming removed 0 bases at V and 1 base at J, with 12 bases between.

This clone has just one count. The CDR3 loop reads CASRGGLGGYTF. The CDR3 DNA reads as TGTGCCAGCCGGGGGGGCCTGGGCGGCTACACCTTC. J is TRBJ1-2 and V is TRBV28, with a tentative D call TRBD1 (6 bases). The CDR3 is 12 amino acids. V lost 8 bases, J lost 8 bases, and 15 bases lay in between. Germline CDR1 is MDHEN and CDR2 is SYDVKM.

CDR3 in amino acids: CASSIRQQVSGELFF. Written as DNA, the CDR3 is TGTGCCAGTAGTATCCGGCAGCAGGTGTCCGGGGAGCTGTTTTTT. The V call is TRBV19, the J call TRBJ2-2, with D uncertain. Per germline, CDR1 LNHDA and CDR2 SQIVND (reference sequence). Trimming removed 3 bases at V and 6 bases at J, with 14 bases between. The CDR3 sequence is 15 residues long.

This chain joins TRBV3-1 (or the pseudogene TRBV3-2) and TRBJ2-1; weak D call: TRBD2 (6 bases). The CDR3 covers 14 residues. V was trimmed by 0 bases and J by 8 bases, leaving 11 bases between them. Germline-derived CDR1 and CDR2 are LGHDT and YNNKEL (reference sequence). The CDR3 region has the DNA TGTGCCAGCAGCCAAGACGGGGGTCGGGATGAGCAGTTCTTC. It encodes CASSQDGGRDEQFF.

In nucleotides, the CDR3 is TGTGCCAGCTCACCACTAGGACAGGGAACGACCGGGGAGCTGTTTTTT. Encoded protein: CASSPLGQGTTGELFF. V gene TRBV18 combines with J gene TRBJ2-2; 8 nucleotides line up with TRBD1. Trimming cost V 1 base and J 5 bases; bases outside gene matches: 6. CDR1 is KGHSH, CDR2 LQKENI, per germline. CDR3 length: 16 amino acids.